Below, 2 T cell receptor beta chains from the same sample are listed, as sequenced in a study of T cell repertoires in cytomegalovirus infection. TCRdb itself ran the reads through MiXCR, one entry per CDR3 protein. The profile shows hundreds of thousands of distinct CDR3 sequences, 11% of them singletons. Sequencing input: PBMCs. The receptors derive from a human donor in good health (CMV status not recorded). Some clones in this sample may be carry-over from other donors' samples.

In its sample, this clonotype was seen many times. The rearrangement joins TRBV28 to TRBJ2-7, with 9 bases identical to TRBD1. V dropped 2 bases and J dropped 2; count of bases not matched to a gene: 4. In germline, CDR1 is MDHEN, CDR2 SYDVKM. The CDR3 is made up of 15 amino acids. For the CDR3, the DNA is TGTGCCAGCAGTTTAACGACAGGGGGTACCTACGAGCAGTACTTC. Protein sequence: CASSLTTGGTYEQYF.

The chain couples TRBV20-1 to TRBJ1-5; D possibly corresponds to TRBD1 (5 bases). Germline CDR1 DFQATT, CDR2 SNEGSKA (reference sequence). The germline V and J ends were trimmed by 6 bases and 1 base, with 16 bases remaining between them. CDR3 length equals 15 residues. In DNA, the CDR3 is TGCAGTGCCGAGAAGACCAGGGCCAGCAATCAGCCCCAGCATTTT. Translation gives CSAEKTRASNQPQHF.